This TCR beta chain was retrieved from a study of tumor-infiltrating lymphocytes in primary liver carcinoma. Study details: Staged T1-T3 N0M0, the tumors had sizes that ranged from about 4 to 10 cm across.

Overall study findings and caveats: Unsorted bulk samples meant CD4+ and CD8+ repertoires went uncompared. Whereas tumor region pairs overlapped more, tumor-adjacent and tumor-blood pairs overlapped less. Blood fell significantly below tumors in its top-250-clone fraction (p = 0.039).

Both blood RNA, taken from unsorted whole blood, and germline DNA were extracted. This clonotype was recorded at least ten times. No antigen is known for it. The investigators made TCR beta cDNA from roughly 460 ng total RNA, using a constant-region primer. Three rounds of nested multiplex PCR with slightly modified ARM-PCR produced TCR beta libraries. A C-beta reverse primer was combined with TRBV1-TRBV30 forward primers in the first two PCR rounds, and each round had roughly 9 cycles. TCRdb ran MiXCR on the multiplex PCR reads and lists one entry per CDR3 protein. The table has approximately 310,000 distinct CDR3 sequences, around three fifths seen once; the top ten hold around 9.5%. V lost 5 bases, J lost 8 bases, and 5 bases stayed unmatched. The CDR3 consists of 12 residues. CDR1 is MNHEY and CDR2 is SVGAGI in the germline V gene.

The TCR sequence derives from a man aged 35-49 years with primary liver carcinoma and hepatitis B virus infection. Sequenced input: peripheral blood. V gene TRBV6-5 combines with J gene TRBJ1-2; 7 bases are shared with TRBD1. CDR3 sequence (DNA): TGTGCCAGCAGTCCCCTGACAGGGGGCTACACCTTC. This codes for CASSPLTGGYTF.